The rows below give T cell receptor beta chains drawn from one sample of a study of technical replicates of blood from a few donors. TCRdb's table, derived via immunoSEQ multiplex PCR, lists solely in-frame clones and lacks some. The sample records approximately 44,000 clones, about 96% being singletons. Input material: T cells isolated from PBMCs. Source of these receptors: a human donor in good health. Each CDR3 is given with its conserved first and last residue. Each record gives: clone size, V gene, CDR3 length, D gene, J gene, CDR3 protein, CDR3 DNA. The D gene is left open where the match is weak. Some rows mark clone size as missing; the rest say once, few, many or name a class of expanded clone.

clone_size: .; v_call: TRBV27; cdr3_length: 13; d_call: .; j_call: TRBJ1-1; cdr3_aa: CASTTPLDRKAFF; cdr3_nt: TGTGCCAGCACCACTCCCCTGGACAGAAAAGCTTTCTTT
clone_size: once; v_call: TRBV6-1; cdr3_length: 13; d_call: .; j_call: TRBJ1-2; cdr3_aa: CASTDTPNYGYTF; cdr3_nt: TGTGCCAGTACGGACACTCCTAACTATGGCTACACCTTC
clone_size: .; v_call: TRBV28; cdr3_length: 15; d_call: .; j_call: TRBJ2-7; cdr3_aa: CASSLFSGRSYEQYF; cdr3_nt: TGTGCCAGCAGTTTATTTAGCGGTCGCTCCTACGAGCAGTACTTC
clone_size: .; v_call: TRBV9; cdr3_length: 16; d_call: TRBD2; j_call: TRBJ2-3; cdr3_aa: CASSVEAGGSTDTQYF; cdr3_nt: TGTGCCAGCAGCGTGGAAGCGGGAGGGTCCACAGATACGCAGTATTTT
clone_size: .; v_call: TRBV2; cdr3_length: 11; d_call: .; j_call: TRBJ1-2; cdr3_aa: CASSSSYGYTF; cdr3_nt: TGTGCCAGCAGCTCTAGCTATGGCTACACCTTC
clone_size: .; v_call: TRBV5-4; cdr3_length: 16; d_call: TRBD1; j_call: TRBJ2-1; cdr3_aa: CASSQGAGGGYNEQFF; cdr3_nt: TGTGCCAGCAGCCAGGGCGCAGGGGGCGGCTACAATGAGCAGTTCTTC
clone_size: .; v_call: TRBV9; cdr3_length: 17; d_call: TRBD1; j_call: TRBJ1-4; cdr3_aa: CASSASGTGNQSEKLFF; cdr3_nt: TGTGCCAGCAGCGCATCCGGGACAGGGAATCAAAGTGAAAAACTGTTTTTT
clone_size: .; v_call: TRBV29-1; cdr3_length: 13; d_call: TRBD1; j_call: TRBJ2-2; cdr3_aa: CSVGRQGAGELFF; cdr3_nt: TGCAGCGTTGGTCGACAGGGCGCCGGGGAGCTGTTTTTT
clone_size: .; v_call: TRBV28; cdr3_length: 14; d_call: TRBD1; j_call: TRBJ1-1; cdr3_aa: CASRMDRGYTEAFF; cdr3_nt: TGTGCCAGCAGAATGGACAGGGGATACACTGAAGCTTTCTTT
clone_size: .; v_call: TRBV13; cdr3_length: 15; d_call: TRBD2; j_call: TRBJ2-5; cdr3_aa: CASSFSTSVQETQYF; cdr3_nt: TGTGCCAGCAGCTTCTCGACTAGCGTACAAGAGACCCAGTACTTC
clone_size: .; v_call: TRBV5-6; cdr3_length: 15; d_call: .; j_call: TRBJ2-6; cdr3_aa: CASSLTGTGANVLTF; cdr3_nt: TGTGCCAGCAGCTTGACCGGGACTGGGGCCAACGTCCTGACTTTC
clone_size: .; v_call: TRBV12-2; cdr3_length: 14; d_call: .; j_call: TRBJ2-7; cdr3_aa: CASRPRTVVYEQYF; cdr3_nt: TGTGCAAGTCGCCCTAGGACAGTTGTATACGAGCAGTACTTC
clone_size: once; v_call: TRBV29-1; cdr3_length: 17; d_call: TRBD1; j_call: TRBJ1-1; cdr3_aa: CSVDFLGDRGLGTEAFF; cdr3_nt: TGCAGCGTTGATTTCCTCGGGGACAGGGGGCTAGGCACTGAAGCTTTCTTT
clone_size: .; v_call: TRBV5-1; cdr3_length: 14; d_call: .; j_call: TRBJ2-6; cdr3_aa: CASSLLIGANVLTF; cdr3_nt: TGCGCCAGCAGCTTGTTAATTGGGGCCAACGTCCTGACTTTC
clone_size: .; v_call: TRBV4-3; cdr3_length: 16; d_call: .; j_call: TRBJ2-1; cdr3_aa: CASSPYTGYSFNEQFF; cdr3_nt: TGCGCCAGCAGCCCCTATACAGGGTATTCGTTCAATGAGCAGTTCTTC
clone_size: .; v_call: TRBV5-1; cdr3_length: 17; d_call: TRBD2; j_call: TRBJ2-5; cdr3_aa: CASSLPGLAGVQETQYF; cdr3_nt: TGCGCCAGCAGCTTACCGGGACTAGCGGGAGTTCAAGAGACCCAGTACTTC
clone_size: once; v_call: TRBV15; cdr3_length: 17; d_call: .; j_call: TRBJ2-2; cdr3_aa: CATSREQEGVNTGELFF; cdr3_nt: TGTGCCACCAGCAGAGAACAAGAAGGGGTGAACACCGGGGAGCTGTTTTTT
clone_size: .; v_call: TRBV30; cdr3_length: 12; d_call: .; j_call: TRBJ2-3; cdr3_aa: CAWSGTPDTQYF; cdr3_nt: TGTGCCTGGAGTGGGACACCAGATACGCAGTATTTT
clone_size: .; v_call: TRBV10-1; cdr3_length: 18; d_call: TRBD2; j_call: TRBJ2-3; cdr3_aa: CASSESTASGPSTDTQYF; cdr3_nt: TGCGCCAGCAGTGAGTCGACGGCTAGCGGCCCTAGCACAGATACGCAGTATTTT
clone_size: .; v_call: TRBV4-1; cdr3_length: 16; d_call: TRBD1; j_call: TRBJ1-4; cdr3_aa: CASSLGQGTFNEKLFF; cdr3_nt: TGCGCCAGCAGCCTTGGACAGGGCACCTTTAATGAAAAACTGTTTTTT
clone_size: .; v_call: TRBV6-1; cdr3_length: 15; d_call: .; j_call: TRBJ1-5; cdr3_aa: CASSEARGTNQPQHF; cdr3_nt: TGTGCCAGCAGTGAAGCGCGGGGGACAAATCAGCCCCAGCATTTT
clone_size: .; v_call: TRBV7-3; cdr3_length: 13; d_call: TRBD2; j_call: TRBJ2-1; cdr3_aa: CASSYGGGYEQFF; cdr3_nt: TGTGCCAGCAGCTATGGGGGAGGGTATGAGCAGTTCTTC
clone_size: .; v_call: TRBV28; cdr3_length: 14; d_call: TRBD1; j_call: TRBJ1-5; cdr3_aa: CASRGQGPVGPQHF; cdr3_nt: TGTGCCAGCAGGGGACAGGGCCCCGTAGGGCCCCAGCATTTT
clone_size: .; v_call: TRBV11-2; cdr3_length: 15; d_call: .; j_call: TRBJ2-3; cdr3_aa: CASIKERQAWDTQYF; cdr3_nt: TGTGCCAGCATAAAGGAGCGACAGGCTTGGGATACGCAGTATTTT
clone_size: .; v_call: TRBV29-1; cdr3_length: 13; d_call: .; j_call: TRBJ1-2; cdr3_aa: CSVLAGTNYGYTF; cdr3_nt: TGCAGCGTTCTGGCAGGGACTAACTATGGCTACACCTTC
clone_size: .; v_call: TRBV25-1; cdr3_length: 15; d_call: TRBD1; j_call: TRBJ2-6; cdr3_aa: CASRSQGAGANVLTF; cdr3_nt: TGTGCCAGCCGAAGCCAGGGGGCTGGGGCCAACGTCCTGACTTTC
clone_size: once; v_call: TRBV28; cdr3_length: 15; d_call: TRBD1; j_call: TRBJ1-5; cdr3_aa: CASSTRRQGGQPQHF; cdr3_nt: TGTGCCAGCAGCACTAGAAGACAGGGAGGTCAGCCCCAGCATTTT
clone_size: .; v_call: TRBV19; cdr3_length: 14; d_call: .; j_call: TRBJ1-1; cdr3_aa: CASSIQGSGTEAFF; cdr3_nt: TGTGCCAGTAGTATACAGGGGTCGGGCACTGAAGCTTTCTTT
clone_size: .; v_call: TRBV7-2; cdr3_length: 16; d_call: .; j_call: TRBJ2-1; cdr3_aa: CASRRRSEATYNEQFF; cdr3_nt: TGTGCCAGCAGGCGAAGGTCGGAGGCCACCTACAATGAGCAGTTCTTC
clone_size: .; v_call: TRBV7-2; cdr3_length: 13; d_call: TRBD1; j_call: TRBJ1-2; cdr3_aa: CASSHGQGGGYTF; cdr3_nt: TGTGCCAGCAGCCACGGACAGGGGGGCGGCTACACCTTC
clone_size: .; v_call: TRBV29-1; cdr3_length: 14; d_call: TRBD1; j_call: TRBJ2-1; cdr3_aa: CSVVSMGQHNEQFF; cdr3_nt: TGCAGCGTTGTTTCCATGGGACAGCACAATGAGCAGTTCTTC
clone_size: .; v_call: TRBV29-1; cdr3_length: 12; d_call: .; j_call: TRBJ1-2; cdr3_aa: CSVVLQGHGYTF; cdr3_nt: TGCAGCGTTGTCTTACAGGGCCATGGCTACACCTTC
clone_size: .; v_call: TRBV5-4; cdr3_length: 13; d_call: .; j_call: TRBJ2-7; cdr3_aa: CASSEETGHEQYF; cdr3_nt: TGTGCCAGCAGCGAGGAAACAGGGCACGAGCAGTACTTC
clone_size: .; v_call: TRBV28; cdr3_length: 15; d_call: .; j_call: TRBJ2-7; cdr3_aa: CASSSDSPESYEQYF; cdr3_nt: TGTGCCAGCAGCTCAGACAGTCCTGAATCCTACGAGCAGTACTTC
clone_size: .; v_call: TRBV27; cdr3_length: 13; d_call: .; j_call: TRBJ1-1; cdr3_aa: CASSLTGNTEAFF; cdr3_nt: TGTGCCAGCAGTTTAACGGGGAACACTGAAGCTTTCTTT
clone_size: .; v_call: TRBV11-3; cdr3_length: 16; d_call: TRBD2; j_call: TRBJ2-1; cdr3_aa: CASSPDSGRAYNEQFF; cdr3_nt: TGTGCCAGCAGCCCTGATAGCGGGAGGGCCTATAATGAGCAGTTCTTC
clone_size: few; v_call: TRBV11-1; cdr3_length: 14; d_call: .; j_call: TRBJ2-1; cdr3_aa: CASSAGLEYNEQFF; cdr3_nt: TGTGCCAGCAGCGCGGGACTCGAATACAATGAGCAGTTCTTC
clone_size: .; v_call: TRBV27; cdr3_length: 14; d_call: .; j_call: TRBJ1-5; cdr3_aa: CASSLYTGDQPQHF; cdr3_nt: TGTGCCAGCAGTTTATACACAGGAGATCAGCCCCAGCATTTT
clone_size: .; v_call: TRBV27; cdr3_length: 16; d_call: TRBD1; j_call: TRBJ1-5; cdr3_aa: CASSPGTGKGDQPQHF; cdr3_nt: TGTGCCAGCAGTCCTGGGACAGGGAAAGGCGATCAGCCCCAGCATTTT
clone_size: .; v_call: TRBV11-3; cdr3_length: 14; d_call: .; j_call: TRBJ2-5; cdr3_aa: CASSLGTAQETQYF; cdr3_nt: TGTGCCAGCAGCTTAGGGACAGCACAAGAGACCCAGTACTTC